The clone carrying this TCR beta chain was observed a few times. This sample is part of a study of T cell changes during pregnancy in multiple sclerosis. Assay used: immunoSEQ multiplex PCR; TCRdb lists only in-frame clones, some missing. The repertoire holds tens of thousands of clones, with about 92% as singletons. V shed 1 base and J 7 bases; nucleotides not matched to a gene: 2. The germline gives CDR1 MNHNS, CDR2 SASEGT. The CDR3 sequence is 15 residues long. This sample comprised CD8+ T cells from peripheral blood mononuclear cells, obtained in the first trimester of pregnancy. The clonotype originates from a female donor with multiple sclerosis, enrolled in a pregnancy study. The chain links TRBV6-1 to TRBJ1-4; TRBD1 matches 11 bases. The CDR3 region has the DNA TGTGCCAGCAGTGAAGGGACAGGGGGCGTTGAAAAACTGTTTTTT. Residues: CASSEGTGGVEKLFF.